This T cell receptor (beta chain) was profiled in a study of blood T cell repertoires in COVID-19. The study recruited people aged roughly 18 to 100 years across 20 to 30 US areas. Categorization into cohorts depended on clinical history that participants reported. In the source study's methods: Reference gene primer amplification gave estimated nucleated cell counts. Assay: immunoSEQ multiplex PCR; the TCRdb copy retains only in-frame clones and omits some. V, J and clone size were drawn from that table, and D and trimming were deduced from the DNA. The data hold hundreds of thousands of clones, with more than 70% observed a single time. The CDR3 has 16 amino acids. Germline V gene data show CDR1 as MNHEY and CDR2 as SVGAGI. V lost 2 bases to trimming and J lost 8 bases, with 16 bases between them.

Input material: PBMCs or T cells enriched from blood (not recorded which). This chain uses TRBV6-5 with TRBJ1-6; no reliable D call. This clonotype was sampled from a woman aged 40 to 50 with acute COVID-19. The CDR3 DNA reads as TGTGCCAGCAGTTACGGAGGGCTCCTAGGTGATTCACCCCTCCACTTT. This gives the protein CASSYGGLLGDSPLHF.